This T cell receptor (beta chain) was sequenced in a study of T cell repertoires in cytomegalovirus infection. As for the study in general: Recently described HLA-C-restricted plus well-studied HLA-B-restricted CMV epitopes were used.

The ends lost 6 bases at V and 0 bases at J; junction bases unmatched: 11. The CDR3 length is 17 residues. CDR1 is MNHNY, CDR2 SVGAGI, per germline (reference sequence). This clonotype was found a few times. Its antigen is unknown. TCRdb recomputed calls from the reads with MiXCR, one row per CDR3 protein. The sample carries tens of thousands of distinct CDR3 sequences, roughly a fifth recorded once. This sequence originates from a human donor in good health (CMV status not recorded). Some clones in this sample may be carry-over from other donors' samples. The sequencing here drew on CD8+ T cells from cultured PBMCs, taken from culture after CMV antigen stimulation. The rearrangement joins TRBV6-6 to TRBJ1-5; 7 nucleotides match TRBD1. This CDR3 reads CASRTDRVKYSNQPQHF. For the CDR3, the DNA is TGTGCCAGCAGAACTGACAGGGTCAAATATAGCAATCAGCCCCAGCATTTT.